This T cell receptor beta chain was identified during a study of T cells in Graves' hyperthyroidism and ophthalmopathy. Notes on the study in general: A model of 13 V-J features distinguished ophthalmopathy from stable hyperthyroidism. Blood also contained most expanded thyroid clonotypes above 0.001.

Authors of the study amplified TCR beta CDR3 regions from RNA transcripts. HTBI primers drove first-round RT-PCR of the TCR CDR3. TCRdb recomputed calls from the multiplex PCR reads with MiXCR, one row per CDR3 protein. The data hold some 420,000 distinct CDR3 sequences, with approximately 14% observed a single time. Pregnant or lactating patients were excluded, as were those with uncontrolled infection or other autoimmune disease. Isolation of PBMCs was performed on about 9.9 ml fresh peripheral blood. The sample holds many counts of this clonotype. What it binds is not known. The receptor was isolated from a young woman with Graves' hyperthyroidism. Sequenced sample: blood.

CDR3 in DNA: TGTGCCAGCAGTACAGACAGGGCGGGCGAGCAGTACTTC. It codes for CASSTDRAGEQYF. This rearrangement joins TRBV6-1 to TRBJ2-7; 7 nucleotides agree with TRBD1. Trimming cost V 5 bases and J 6 bases; bases outside gene matches: 7. Germline CDR1 MNHNS, CDR2 SASEGT. This CDR3 has 13 residues.